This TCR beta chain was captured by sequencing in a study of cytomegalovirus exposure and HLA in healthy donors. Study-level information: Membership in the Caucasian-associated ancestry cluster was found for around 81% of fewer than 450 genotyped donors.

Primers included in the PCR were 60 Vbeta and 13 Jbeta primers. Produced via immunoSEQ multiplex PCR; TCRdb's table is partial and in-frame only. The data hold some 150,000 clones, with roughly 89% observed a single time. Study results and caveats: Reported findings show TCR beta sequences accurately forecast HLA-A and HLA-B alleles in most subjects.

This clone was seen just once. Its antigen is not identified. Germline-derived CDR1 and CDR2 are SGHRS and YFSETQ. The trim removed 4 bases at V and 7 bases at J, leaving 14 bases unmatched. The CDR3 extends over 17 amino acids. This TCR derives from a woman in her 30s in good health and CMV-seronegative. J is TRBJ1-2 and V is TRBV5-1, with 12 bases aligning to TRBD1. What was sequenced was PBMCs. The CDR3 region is CASSTLPMGQGAGGYTF. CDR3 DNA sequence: TGCGCCAGCAGCACCTTGCCCATGGGACAGGGGGCAGGTGGCTACACCTTC.